The rows below give T cell receptor beta chains drawn from one sample of a study of technical replicates of blood from several donors. The method was immunoSEQ multiplex PCR; TCRdb's version includes in-frame clones alone and lacks a portion of them. The sample has more than 65,000 clones, 80% to 95% seen once. Source material: T cells isolated from PBMCs. The origin of the receptors is a human donor in good health. Both conserved end residues are part of each CDR3. A D gene is named only where the DNA matches it firmly. Clone size is given for some rows only: seen once, a few or many times, or a class if the clone is expanded.

>TRBV28|.|TRBJ2-3|.
CASSTPTDTQYF
TGTGCCAGCAGCACACCCACAGATACGCAGTATTTT
>TRBV28|.|TRBJ2-3|.
CASVRGTDTQYF
TGTGCCAGCGTCAGGGGAACAGATACGCAGTATTTT
>TRBV5-6|TRBD2|TRBJ2-7|.
CASSFGTSGRLEQYF
TGTGCCAGCAGCTTCGGGACTAGCGGGAGATTAGAGCAGTACTTC
>TRBV5-5|TRBD1|TRBJ1-1|.
CASSQGARTEAFF
TGTGCCAGCAGCCAGGGGGCACGAACTGAAGCTTTCTTT
>TRBV7-9|.|TRBJ1-1|.
CASSLGSGWNTEAFF
TGTGCCAGCAGCTTAGGGAGTGGTTGGAACACTGAAGCTTTCTTT
>TRBV6-6|.|TRBJ1-2|.
CASSLLQISKGGYTF
TGTGCCAGCAGCCTCTTACAGATTTCAAAGGGGGGCTACACCTTC
>TRBV5-1|TRBD2|TRBJ2-7|.
CASSLFTSGYLYEQYF
TGCGCCAGCAGCTTATTCACTAGCGGGTACCTCTACGAGCAGTACTTC
>TRBV9|TRBD2|TRBJ2-1|.
CASSFTGTSGNEQFF
TGTGCCAGCAGCTTCACCGGGACTAGCGGGAATGAGCAGTTCTTC
>TRBV5-6|.|TRBJ1-5|.
CASSLGGPRSDQPQHF
TGTGCCAGCAGCTTGGGGGGGCCCCGAAGTGATCAGCCCCAGCATTTT
>TRBV19|.|TRBJ2-3|once
CASSLYSSKGSAPTDTQYF
TGTGCCAGTAGTTTATATTCTTCGAAGGGTAGCGCTCCCACAGATACGCAGTATTTT
>TRBV13|TRBD2|TRBJ2-1|.
CASSLETLAGANEQFF
TGTGCCAGCAGCTTAGAAACACTAGCGGGAGCGAATGAGCAGTTCTTC
>TRBV10-1|TRBD2|TRBJ2-2|.
CASSELAGGSAGELFF
TGCGCCAGCAGTGAACTAGCGGGAGGGTCGGCCGGGGAGCTGTTTTTT
>TRBV6-5|TRBD1|TRBJ1-3|.
CASSFHRGAGNTIYF
TGTGCCAGCAGTTTCCACAGGGGAGCTGGAAACACCATATATTTT
>TRBV18|TRBD1|TRBJ1-2|.
CASSPGDRIGYTF
TGTGCCAGCTCACCTGGGGACAGGATTGGCTACACCTTC
>TRBV29-1|.|TRBJ1-1|once
CSVDNTGMGAFF
TGCAGCGTTGATAATACAGGGATGGGGGCTTTCTTT
>TRBV9|TRBD2|TRBJ2-7|.
CASSVGLAGGNEQYF
TGTGCCAGCAGCGTAGGACTAGCGGGAGGAAACGAGCAGTACTTC
>TRBV19|TRBD1|TRBJ1-3|.
CASSIRDRAGNTIYF
TGTGCCAGTAGTATCAGGGACAGAGCAGGAAACACCATATATTTT
>TRBV11-2|.|TRBJ1-1|few
CASSPLQGNTEAFF
TGTGCCAGCAGCCCACTACAGGGGAACACTGAAGCTTTCTTT
>TRBV4-1|.|TRBJ1-2|few
CASSQVTGIQGYTF
TGCGCCAGCAGCCAAGTTACAGGGATTCAAGGCTACACCTTC
>TRBV9|TRBD2|TRBJ2-1|once
CASSVGGGPPNEQFF
TGTGCCAGCAGCGTAGGGGGAGGGCCCCCAAATGAGCAGTTCTTC
>TRBV18|.|TRBJ1-2|.
CASSPGAGRLDYGYTF
TGTGCCAGCTCACCGGGGGCAGGACGGTTGGACTATGGCTACACCTTC
>TRBV5-1|TRBD1|TRBJ2-2|.
CASRIQLGQGVGELFF
TGCGCCAGCAGAATCCAACTCGGACAGGGCGTCGGGGAGCTGTTTTTT
>TRBV5-4|TRBD1|TRBJ2-7|.
CASSGPTGPSEYF
TGTGCCAGCAGCGGACCGACAGGGCCTTCGGAGTACTTC
>TRBV6-1|.|TRBJ2-7|.
CASSVVRGSYEQYF
TGTGCCAGCAGTGTAGTCAGGGGCTCCTACGAGCAGTACTTC
>TRBV5-1|TRBD1|TRBJ2-3|.
CASSWDRDTDTQYF
TGCGCCAGCAGCTGGGACAGAGACACAGATACGCAGTATTTT
>TRBV29-1|.|TRBJ1-4|.
CSVEGSATNEKLFF
TGCAGCGTTGAAGGGTCAGCAACTAATGAAAAACTGTTTTTT
>TRBV7-6|TRBD1|TRBJ1-1|.
CASSYRSGTGGVGLATEAFF
TGTGCCAGCAGCTACAGATCCGGGACAGGGGGCGTAGGGCTAGCAACTGAAGCTTTCTTT
>TRBV30|TRBD1|TRBJ2-7|.
CAWSPDRGLSYEQYF
TGTGCCTGGAGTCCCGACAGGGGGCTCTCCTACGAGCAGTACTTC
>TRBV7-3|TRBD2|TRBJ2-2|few
CASSLGLAGGTGELFF
TGTGCCAGCAGCTTAGGACTAGCGGGAGGCACCGGGGAGCTGTTTTTT
>TRBV30|.|TRBJ2-7|.
CAWRDTYEQYF
TGTGCCTGGAGGGACACATACGAGCAGTACTTC
>TRBV5-1|TRBD1|TRBJ1-5|.
CASSLGTVLNQPQHF
TGCGCCAGCAGCTTAGGGACAGTCCTCAATCAGCCCCAGCATTTT
>TRBV27|TRBD2|TRBJ2-2|.
CATRLAGDGELFF
TGTGCCACCCGACTAGCGGGAGACGGGGAGCTGTTTTTT
>TRBV4-2|.|TRBJ1-6|.
CASSQNRENSPLHF
TGTGCCAGCAGCCAAAACAGGGAAAATTCACCCCTCCACTTT
>TRBV5-4|TRBD1|TRBJ1-1|.
CASSLTPRGLKNTEAFF
TGTGCCAGCAGCCTTACCCCGAGGGGGCTTAAGAACACTGAAGCTTTCTTT
>TRBV7-3|.|TRBJ2-1|.
CASGAGDTYNEQFF
TGTGCCAGCGGGGCAGGGGATACCTACAATGAGCAGTTCTTC
>TRBV27|.|TRBJ1-5|.
CASSPWGRDNQPQHF
TGTGCCAGCAGTCCTTGGGGCAGGGATAATCAGCCCCAGCATTTT
>TRBV2|.|TRBJ1-1|.
CASSWSGMNTEAFF
TGTGCCAGCAGTTGGAGCGGCATGAACACTGAAGCTTTCTTT
>TRBV7-9|TRBD1|TRBJ2-1|.
CASSLATGGAYNEQFF
TGTGCCAGCAGCTTAGCGACAGGGGGCGCCTACAATGAGCAGTTCTTC
>TRBV11-2|TRBD2|TRBJ2-1|.
CASNSPWSGRSNEQFF
TGTGCCAGCAATTCACCCTGGAGCGGGAGGTCGAATGAGCAGTTCTTC
>TRBV4-1|.|TRBJ1-5|.
CASSQPFESGAFNQPQHF
TGCGCCAGCAGCCAGCCCTTCGAGTCAGGGGCGTTCAATCAGCCCCAGCATTTT
>TRBV6-5|TRBD2|TRBJ2-7|.
CATQSGAGATYEQYF
TGTGCCACCCAAAGCGGAGCGGGAGCCACCTACGAGCAGTACTTC
>TRBV27|.|TRBJ2-7|.
CASSFRDGYEQYF
TGTGCCAGCAGTTTCCGGGATGGATACGAGCAGTACTTC
>TRBV19|TRBD1|TRBJ1-4|.
CASSSTGGSNEKLFF
TGTGCCAGTAGTAGCACAGGGGGATCTAATGAAAAACTGTTTTTT
>TRBV5-1|.|TRBJ1-1|.
CASSLEGGDKAFF
TGCGCCAGCAGCTTGGAGGGGGGGGATAAAGCTTTCTTT
>TRBV5-6|.|TRBJ1-4|.
CASSWGNEKLFF
TGTGCCAGCAGCTGGGGCAATGAAAAACTGTTTTTT
>TRBV7-7|TRBD1|TRBJ2-7|.
CASGETGRNEQYF
TGTGCCAGCGGAGAGACAGGGAGAAACGAGCAGTACTTC
>TRBV9|.|TRBJ1-4|.
CASSVSGEKLFF
TGTGCCAGCAGCGTATCAGGGGAAAAACTGTTTTTT
>TRBV14|.|TRBJ1-2|.
CASTPLGYTF
TGTGCCAGCACCCCCCTGGGCTACACCTTC
>TRBV14|.|TRBJ1-2|.
CASSQPSQVGYTF
TGTGCCAGCAGCCAACCATCTCAGGTTGGCTACACCTTC
>TRBV15|.|TRBJ2-7|.
CATRPSGEGPYEQYF
TGTGCCACCAGACCGTCGGGAGAGGGCCCCTACGAGCAGTACTTC
>TRBV6-4|.|TRBJ1-2|.
CASSDSTGKGINYGYTF
TGTGCCAGCAGTGACTCAACAGGGAAGGGCATTAACTATGGCTACACCTTC
>TRBV13|.|TRBJ2-7|.
CASSLPGHLYEQYF
TGTGCCAGCAGCCTACCGGGACACCTCTACGAGCAGTACTTC
>TRBV5-6|TRBD1|TRBJ2-1|once
CASSPTTGTAYNEQFF
TGTGCCAGCAGCCCTACCACCGGGACAGCCTACAATGAGCAGTTCTTC
>TRBV28|TRBD1|TRBJ1-2|few
CASISRTGTYGYTF
TGTGCCAGCATCTCTAGGACAGGGACCTATGGCTACACCTTC
>TRBV6-5|TRBD1|TRBJ2-4|.
CASSYSSEGASIQYF
TGTGCCAGCAGTTACTCGAGTGAGGGGGCATCCATTCAGTACTTC
>TRBV2|TRBD2|TRBJ2-1|.
CASRGLAGSNEQFF
TGTGCCAGCAGAGGACTAGCGGGTTCCAATGAGCAGTTCTTC
>TRBV5-4|TRBD2|TRBJ2-5|.
CASSPGLAGEGETQYF
TGTGCCAGCAGCCCGGGACTAGCGGGAGAGGGGGAGACCCAGTACTTC
>TRBV19|.|TRBJ2-3|.
CASSIPRTGGLTDTQYF
TGTGCCAGTAGTATCCCCCGAACAGGGGGACTAACAGATACGCAGTATTTT
>TRBV11-2|.|TRBJ1-3|.
CASSLARSGNTIYF
TGTGCCAGCAGCTTAGCACGGTCTGGAAACACCATATATTTT